Listed below are T cell receptor beta chains from one sample, sequenced in a study of technical replicates of blood from several donors. The table came from immunoSEQ multiplex PCR; TCRdb's copy has only in-frame clones and leaves some out. Here the sample spans approximately 69,000 clones, 75% to 90% being singletons. The sample comprised PBMCs. These receptors all stem from a human donor in good health. Some clones in this sample may be carry-over from other donors' samples. Both conserved end residues are part of each CDR3. Fields, in order: CDR3 length, D gene, V gene, clone size, J gene, CDR3 DNA, CDR3 protein. D genes are given only for firm matches. Only part of the rows carry a size: once, few, many, or a class if the clone is expanded.

>14|TRBD2|TRBV7-3|.|TRBJ2-3
TGTGCCAGCAGCTCGGGAGGGCCAAGGAATACGCAGTATTTT
CASSSGGPRNTQYF
>17|.|TRBV7-3|.|TRBJ2-2
TGTGCCAGCAGCAAGAAAGCAGGGGAAGGGAACACCGGGGAGCTGTTTTTT
CASSKKAGEGNTGELFF
>16|TRBD1|TRBV5-4|.|TRBJ1-1
TGTGCCAGCAGCCCGGACAGGGGATCTAGAAGCACTGAAGCTTTCTTT
CASSPDRGSRSTEAFF
>16|TRBD1|TRBV9|once|TRBJ1-3
TGTGCCAGCAGCGTGGTGGGACAGTCCTCTGGAAACACCATATATTTT
CASSVVGQSSGNTIYF
>16|.|TRBV7-2|.|TRBJ1-4
TGTGCCAGCAGCTTAATGGGACAAGGAACTAATGAAAAACTGTTTTTT
CASSLMGQGTNEKLFF
>18|TRBD1|TRBV15|.|TRBJ2-3
TGTGCCACCAGCAAGGCTCGGCTTCCGGGACAGGGGTCAGATACGCAGTATTTT
CATSKARLPGQGSDTQYF
>15|.|TRBV7-3|once|TRBJ2-3
TGTGCCAGCAGCTTGGGCCCGGGACTCGAGGGCGTGCAGTATTTT
CASSLGPGLEGVQYF
>15|.|TRBV19|.|TRBJ1-2
TGTGCCAGTGCGCTTCAGGGACAATTGAACTATGGCTACACCTTC
CASALQGQLNYGYTF
>13|.|TRBV4-2|.|TRBJ2-7
TGTGCCAGCAGCCAAGGGCCCCAGTACGAGCAGTACTTC
CASSQGPQYEQYF
>17|.|TRBV6-1|.|TRBJ2-1
TGTGCCAGCAGTGATCAGCCGGGGATGATTGTCCCCAATGAGCAGTTCTTC
CASSDQPGMIVPNEQFF
>14|TRBD1|TRBV5-6|.|TRBJ2-5
TGTGCCAGCAGGGACAGGCTCCGTCAAGAGACCCAGTACTTC
CASRDRLRQETQYF
>16|TRBD1|TRBV6-5|.|TRBJ2-2
TGTGCCAGCAGTTCCCCGACAGGGGGTGTCACCGGGGAGCTGTTTTTT
CASSSPTGGVTGELFF
>19|TRBD2|TRBV5-6|.|TRBJ2-6
TGTGCCAGCAGCTTGGCCGGTTCACTAGCGGCCTCTGGGGCCAACGTCCTGACTTTC
CASSLAGSLAASGANVLTF
>17|.|TRBV7-2|.|TRBJ1-5
TGTGCCAGCAGCGATCCGTGGGGCGAGCTTGGCAATCAGCCCCAGCATTTT
CASSDPWGELGNQPQHF
>15|TRBD1|TRBV5-1|.|TRBJ1-1
TGCGCCAGCACCCAGGTCCAGGGGGAGTACACTGAAGCTTTCTTT
CASTQVQGEYTEAFF
>11|.|TRBV20-1|.|TRBJ2-1
TGCAGTGCTAGAGAACCGCGGGAGCAGTTCTTC
CSAREPREQFF
>13|TRBD1|TRBV7-2|.|TRBJ1-2
TGTGCCAGCAGCTCAGGGGGCCTCTATGGCTACACCTTC
CASSSGGLYGYTF
>14|.|TRBV5-1|.|TRBJ2-6
TGCGCCAGCAATCCAGGGCCTGGGGCCAACGTCCTGACTTTC
CASNPGPGANVLTF
>16|.|TRBV9|.|TRBJ1-1
TGTGCCAGCAGCCCAACGGGGAGAGTTATGAACACTGAAGCTTTCTTT
CASSPTGRVMNTEAFF
>14|.|TRBV4-2|.|TRBJ2-7
TGTGCCAGCAGCCAAGAAATTGGAGGGGCCAAAGAGTACTTC
CASSQEIGGAKEYF
>16|TRBD2|TRBV18|.|TRBJ2-5
TGTGCCAGCTCACCACCGAAGGGACTAGCGGGAGAGACCCAGTACTTC
CASSPPKGLAGETQYF
>15|TRBD1|TRBV4-3|few|TRBJ1-3
TGCGCCAGCAGCATCGACAGGGGAGGTAGTAACACCATATATTTT
CASSIDRGGSNTIYF
>16|.|TRBV12-5|.|TRBJ1-3
TGTGCTAGTGGGTCAACGGGCGCGGGATCTGGAAACACCATATATTTT
CASGSTGAGSGNTIYF
>15|.|TRBV7-8|.|TRBJ2-5
TGTGCCAGCAGCTTAGCAGGGGGCCGGGAGGAGACCCAGTACTTC
CASSLAGGREETQYF
>14|.|TRBV2|.|TRBJ1-2
TGTGCCAGCAGTCCCTCGACACTTAACTATGGCTACACCTTC
CASSPSTLNYGYTF